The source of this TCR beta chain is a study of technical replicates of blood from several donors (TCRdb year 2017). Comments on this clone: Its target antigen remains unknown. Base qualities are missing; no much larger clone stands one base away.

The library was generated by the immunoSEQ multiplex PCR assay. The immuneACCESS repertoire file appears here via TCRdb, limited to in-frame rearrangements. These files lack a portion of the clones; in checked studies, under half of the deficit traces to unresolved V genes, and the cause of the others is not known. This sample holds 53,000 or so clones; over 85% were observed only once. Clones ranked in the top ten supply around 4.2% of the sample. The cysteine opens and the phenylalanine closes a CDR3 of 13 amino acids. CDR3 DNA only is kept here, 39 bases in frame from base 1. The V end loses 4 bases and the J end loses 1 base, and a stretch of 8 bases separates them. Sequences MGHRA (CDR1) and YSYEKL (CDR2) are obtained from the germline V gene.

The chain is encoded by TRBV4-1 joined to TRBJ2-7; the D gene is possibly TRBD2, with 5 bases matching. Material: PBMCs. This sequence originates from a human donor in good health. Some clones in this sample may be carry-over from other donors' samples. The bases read TGCGCCAGCAGCCGGACTTCTTCCTACGAGCAGTACTTC. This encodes CASSRTSSYEQYF.